This paragraph reports one T cell receptor beta chain. Its antigen is not identified. Germline V lookup: CDR1 SEHNR, CDR2 FQNEAQ (reference sequence). CDR3 length equals 16 residues. V was pared by 0 bases and J by 2 bases, with 14 bases between. Every depressed patient was matched in pairs with a non-depressed control on sex, age, current smoking status and body mass index. Magnetic negative selection enriched CD4+ T cells from thawed PBMCs. The data stem from a study of untreated major depressive disorder. The repertoire was sequenced with immunoSEQ multiplex PCR; TCRdb's copy has only in-frame clones and lacks some. The table records 20,000 to 25,000 clones, over 75% of them present only once. General study results and limits: TRBV05-01 (Vbeta 5.1) usage was higher in CD4+ T cells of depressed patients than controls.

The sequencing sample was made of CD4+ T cells from PBMCs. The rearrangement joins TRBV7-9 to TRBJ2-7; D is perhaps TRBD1 or TRBD2 (7 bases each). The sequence came from a woman in her 30s in good health. The CDR3 is CASSLAQGGSTYEQYF. In DNA, the CDR3 is TGTGCCAGCAGCTTAGCGCAGGGGGGGTCCACCTACGAGCAGTACTTC.